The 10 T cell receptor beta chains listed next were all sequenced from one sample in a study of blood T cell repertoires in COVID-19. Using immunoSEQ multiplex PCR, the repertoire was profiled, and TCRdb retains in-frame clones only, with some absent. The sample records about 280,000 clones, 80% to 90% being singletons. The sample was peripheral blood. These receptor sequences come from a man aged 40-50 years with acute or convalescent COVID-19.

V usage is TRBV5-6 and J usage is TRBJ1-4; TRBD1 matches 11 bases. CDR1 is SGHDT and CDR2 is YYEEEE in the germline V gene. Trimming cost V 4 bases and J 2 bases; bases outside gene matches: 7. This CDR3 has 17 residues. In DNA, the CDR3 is TGTGCCAGCAGCGCCTCCGGGACAGGGGGGACTAATGAAAAACTGTTTTTT. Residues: CASSASGTGGTNEKLFF.

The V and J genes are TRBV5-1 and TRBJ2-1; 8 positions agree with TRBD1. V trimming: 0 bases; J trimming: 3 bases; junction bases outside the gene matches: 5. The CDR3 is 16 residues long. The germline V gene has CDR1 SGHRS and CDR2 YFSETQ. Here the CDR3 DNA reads TGCGCCAGCAGCTTGGCCATAGGACAGGGCTACAATGAGCAGTTCTTC. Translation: CASSLAIGQGYNEQFF.

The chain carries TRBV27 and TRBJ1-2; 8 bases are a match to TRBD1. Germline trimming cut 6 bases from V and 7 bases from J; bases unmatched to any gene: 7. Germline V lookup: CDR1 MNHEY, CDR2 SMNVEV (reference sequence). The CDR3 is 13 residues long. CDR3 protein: CASRLQGVSGYTF. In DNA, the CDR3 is TGTGCCAGCAGATTACAGGGGGTCTCTGGCTACACCTTC.

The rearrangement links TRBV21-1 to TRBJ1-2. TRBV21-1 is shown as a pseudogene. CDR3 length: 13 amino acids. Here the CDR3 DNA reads TGTGCCAGCAGCATACCGGGTTTCGTGGGCTACACCTTC. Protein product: CASSIPGFVGYTF.

CDR3 sequence: CASSLRGYHSPLHF. CDR3 sequence (DNA): TGTGCCAGCAGTTTACGGGGTTACCATTCACCCCTCCACTTT. The rearrangement links TRBV27 to TRBJ1-6; no clear D. The CDR3 is made up of 14 amino acids. Looked up from germline, CDR1 is MNHEY and CDR2 is SMNVEV (reference sequence). Trimming took 2 bases from V and 8 from J, leaving 10 bases between them.

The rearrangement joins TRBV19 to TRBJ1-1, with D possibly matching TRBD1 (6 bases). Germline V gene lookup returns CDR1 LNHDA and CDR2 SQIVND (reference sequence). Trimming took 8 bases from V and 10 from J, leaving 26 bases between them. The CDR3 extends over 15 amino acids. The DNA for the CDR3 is TGTGCCAGTCGGTCTATTAAACAGGGAGAGATTTTAGCTTTCTTT. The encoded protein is CASRSIKQGEILAFF.

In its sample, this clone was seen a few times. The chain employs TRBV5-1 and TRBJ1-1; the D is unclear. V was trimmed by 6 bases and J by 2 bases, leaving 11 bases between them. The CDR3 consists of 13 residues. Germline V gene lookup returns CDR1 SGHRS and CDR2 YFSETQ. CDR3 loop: CASTIMGNTEAFF. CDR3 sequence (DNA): TGCGCCAGCACAATCATGGGCAACACTGAAGCTTTCTTT. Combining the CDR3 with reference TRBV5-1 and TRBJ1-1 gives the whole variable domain KAGVTQTPRYLIKTRGQQVTLSCSPISGHRSVSWYQQTPGQGLQFLFEYFSETQRNKGNFPGRFSGRQFSNSRSEMNVSTLELGDSALYLCASTIMGNTEAFFGQGTRLTVV.

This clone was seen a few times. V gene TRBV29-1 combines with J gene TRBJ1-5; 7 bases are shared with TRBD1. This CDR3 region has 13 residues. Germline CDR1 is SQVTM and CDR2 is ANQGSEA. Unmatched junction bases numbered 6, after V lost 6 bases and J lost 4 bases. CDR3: CSVGDSANQPQHF. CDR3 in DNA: TGCAGCGTCGGGGACAGCGCTAATCAGCCCCAGCATTTT.

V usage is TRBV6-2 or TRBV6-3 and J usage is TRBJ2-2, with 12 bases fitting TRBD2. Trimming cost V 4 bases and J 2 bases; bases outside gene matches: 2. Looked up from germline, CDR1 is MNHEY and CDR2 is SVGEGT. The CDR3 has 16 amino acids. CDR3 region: CASSLGLAGNTGELFF. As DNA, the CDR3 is TGTGCCAGCAGTTTGGGACTAGCGGGTAACACCGGGGAGCTGTTTTTT.

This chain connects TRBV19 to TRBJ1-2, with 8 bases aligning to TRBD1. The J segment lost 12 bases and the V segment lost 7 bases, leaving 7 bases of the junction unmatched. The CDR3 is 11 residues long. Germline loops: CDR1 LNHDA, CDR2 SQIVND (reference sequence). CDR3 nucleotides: TGTGCCAGTAAGGGCCCGACAGGGGACACCTTC. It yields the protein CASKGPTGDTF. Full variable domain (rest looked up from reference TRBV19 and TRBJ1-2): DGGITQSPKYLFRKEGQNVTLSCEQNLNHDAMYWYRQDPGQGLRLIYYSQIVNDFQKGDIAEGYSVSREKKESFPLTVTSAQKNPTAFYLCASKGPTGDTFGSGTRLTVV.